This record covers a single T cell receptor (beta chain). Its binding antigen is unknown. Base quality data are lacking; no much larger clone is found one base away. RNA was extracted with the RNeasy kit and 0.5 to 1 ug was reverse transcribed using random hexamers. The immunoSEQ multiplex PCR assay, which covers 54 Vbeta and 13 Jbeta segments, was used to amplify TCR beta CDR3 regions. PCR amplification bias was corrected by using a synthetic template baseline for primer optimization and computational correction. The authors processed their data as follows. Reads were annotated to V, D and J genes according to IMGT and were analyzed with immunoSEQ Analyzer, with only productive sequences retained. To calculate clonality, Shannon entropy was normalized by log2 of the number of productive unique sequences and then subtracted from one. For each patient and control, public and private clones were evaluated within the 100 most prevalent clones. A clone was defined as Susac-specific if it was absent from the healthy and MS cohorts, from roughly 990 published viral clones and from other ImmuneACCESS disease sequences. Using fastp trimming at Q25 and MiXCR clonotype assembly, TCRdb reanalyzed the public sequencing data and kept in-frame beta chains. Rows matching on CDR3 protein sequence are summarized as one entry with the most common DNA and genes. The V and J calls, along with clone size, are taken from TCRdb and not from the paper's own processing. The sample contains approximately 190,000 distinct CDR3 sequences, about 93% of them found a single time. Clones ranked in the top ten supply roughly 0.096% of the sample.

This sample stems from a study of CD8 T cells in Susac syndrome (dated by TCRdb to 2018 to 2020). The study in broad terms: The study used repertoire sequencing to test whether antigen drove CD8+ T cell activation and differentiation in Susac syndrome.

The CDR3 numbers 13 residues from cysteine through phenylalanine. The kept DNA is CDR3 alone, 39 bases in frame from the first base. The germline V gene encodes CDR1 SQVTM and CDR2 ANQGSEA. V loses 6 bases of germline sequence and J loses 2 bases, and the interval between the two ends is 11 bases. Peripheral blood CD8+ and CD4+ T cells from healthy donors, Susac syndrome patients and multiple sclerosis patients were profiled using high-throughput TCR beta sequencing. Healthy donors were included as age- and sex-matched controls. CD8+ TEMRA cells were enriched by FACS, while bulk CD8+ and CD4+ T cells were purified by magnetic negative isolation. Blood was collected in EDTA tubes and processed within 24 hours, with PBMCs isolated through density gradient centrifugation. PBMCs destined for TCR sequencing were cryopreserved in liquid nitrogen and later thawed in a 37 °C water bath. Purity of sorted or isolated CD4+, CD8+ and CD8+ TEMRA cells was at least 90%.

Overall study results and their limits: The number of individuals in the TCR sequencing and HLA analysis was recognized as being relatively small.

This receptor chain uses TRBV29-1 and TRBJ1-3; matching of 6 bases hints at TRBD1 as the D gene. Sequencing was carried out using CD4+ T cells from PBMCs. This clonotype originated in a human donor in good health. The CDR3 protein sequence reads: CSVQQGAGNTIYF. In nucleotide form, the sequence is TGCAGCGTACAACAGGGTGCTGGAAACACCATATATTTT.